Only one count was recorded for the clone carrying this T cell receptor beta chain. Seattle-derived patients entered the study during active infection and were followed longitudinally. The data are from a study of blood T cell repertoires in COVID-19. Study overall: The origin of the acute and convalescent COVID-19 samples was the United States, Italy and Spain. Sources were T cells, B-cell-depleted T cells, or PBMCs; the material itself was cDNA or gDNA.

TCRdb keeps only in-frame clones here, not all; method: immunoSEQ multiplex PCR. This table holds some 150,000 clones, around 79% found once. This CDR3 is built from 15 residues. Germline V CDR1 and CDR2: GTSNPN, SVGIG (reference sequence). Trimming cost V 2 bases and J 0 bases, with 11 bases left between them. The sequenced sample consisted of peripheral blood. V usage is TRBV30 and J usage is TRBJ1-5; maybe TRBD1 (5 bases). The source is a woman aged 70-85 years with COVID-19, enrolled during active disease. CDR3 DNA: TGTGCCTGGAGTCCGGGGGTGAATAGCAATCAGCCCCAGCATTTT. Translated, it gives CAWSPGVNSNQPQHF.